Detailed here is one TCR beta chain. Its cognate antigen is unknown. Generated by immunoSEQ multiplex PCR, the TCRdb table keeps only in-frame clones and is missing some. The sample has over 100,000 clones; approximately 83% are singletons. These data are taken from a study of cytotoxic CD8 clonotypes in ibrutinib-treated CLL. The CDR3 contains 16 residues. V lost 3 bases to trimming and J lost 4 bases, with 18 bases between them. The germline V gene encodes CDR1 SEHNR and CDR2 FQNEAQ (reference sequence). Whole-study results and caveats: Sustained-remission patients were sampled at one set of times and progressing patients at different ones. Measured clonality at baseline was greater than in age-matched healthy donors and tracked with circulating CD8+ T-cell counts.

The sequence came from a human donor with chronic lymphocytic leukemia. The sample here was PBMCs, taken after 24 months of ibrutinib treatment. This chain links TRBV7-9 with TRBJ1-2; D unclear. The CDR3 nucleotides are TGTGCCAGCAGCTTGGCCGGGGTGGTCGGACTCTATGGCTACACCTTC. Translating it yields CASSLAGVVGLYGYTF.